The rows below give T cell receptor beta chains drawn from one sample of a study of blood T cells in healthy people across ages. TCRdb re-derived calls from the 5' RACE reads in MiXCR, one entry per CDR3 protein. This table holds nearly 1 million distinct CDR3 sequences, just over 50% found once. The sequenced sample was blood. The receptors here all came from a woman aged 60-70 years in good health. CDR3s include the opening cysteine and the closing phenylalanine or tryptophan. A D gene is named only where the DNA matches it firmly. A clone size is listed for some rows: how often the clone was seen (once, few, many), or a class if it is expanded.

clone size,J gene,D gene,V gene,CDR3 protein,CDR3 DNA
-,TRBJ1-1,TRBD1,TRBV6-4,CASSVRPVQGGRNTEAFF,TGTGCCAGCAGTGTCCGACCCGTACAGGGGGGGCGTAACACTGAAGCTTTCTTT
few,TRBJ1-4,-,TRBV7-9,CASSLTATEKLFF,TGTGCCAGCAGCTTAACTGCGACTGAAAAACTGTTTTTT
few,TRBJ2-1,-,TRBV10-3,CAITGTTYNEQFF,TGTGCCATCACCGGGACCACTTACAATGAGCAGTTCTTC
-,TRBJ1-2,-,TRBV10-2,CASTTSAGTPNYGYTF,TGCGCCAGCACCACCTCCGCGGGCACCCCTAACTATGGCTACACCTTC
-,TRBJ2-7,TRBD2,TRBV27,CASSSLAGEGAYEQYF,TGTGCCAGCAGTTCACTAGCGGGAGAGGGGGCCTACGAGCAGTACTTC
few,TRBJ2-3,-,TRBV29-1,CSALASTDTQYF,TGCAGCGCCTTAGCGAGCACAGATACGCAGTATTTT
once,TRBJ2-7,-,TRBV28,CASSLEVTGGGQYF,TGTGCCAGCAGTTTAGAGGTGACTGGAGGTGGGCAGTACTTC
-,TRBJ1-5,-,TRBV4-2,CASSQGFGDQPQHF,TGTGCCAGCAGCCAAGGGTTTGGGGATCAGCCCCAGCATTTT
-,TRBJ1-1,-,TRBV6-6,CASIQGTEAFF,TGTGCCAGCATTCAGGGAACTGAAGCTTTCTTT
-,TRBJ1-4,-,TRBV18,CASSPGRLNEKLFF,TGTGCCAGCTCACCCGGCAGGTTAAATGAAAAACTGTTTTTT
-,TRBJ1-2,-,TRBV6-2/TRBV6-3,CASFQLRQLPFSGSRQYIGYTF,TGTGCCAGCTTCCAACTCCGACAGCTACCTTTTTCCGGATCCCGGCAGTATATTGGCTACACCTTC
few,TRBJ2-1,-,TRBV12-3/TRBV12-4,CASRGPESRVIGNEQFF,TGTGCCAGCAGGGGACCCGAGTCCAGGGTAATTGGCAATGAGCAGTTCTTC
few,TRBJ2-7,-,TRBV27,CASSYGGGGTYEQYF,TGTGCCAGCAGTTACGGAGGGGGAGGGACCTACGAGCAGTACTTC
few,TRBJ2-3,-,TRBV29-1,CSADRSSTDTQYF,TGCAGCGCCGACAGATCTAGCACAGATACGCAGTATTTT
-,TRBJ2-1,-,TRBV7-9,CASSLSGRSSYNEQFF,TGTGCCAGCAGCTTATCTGGGCGGAGCTCCTACAATGAGCAGTTCTTC
-,TRBJ2-7,-,TRBV28,CASSLEGEALYEQYF,TGTGCCAGCAGTTTAGAGGGGGAAGCACTCTACGAGCAGTACTTC
-,TRBJ2-3,-,TRBV5-6,CASSPTQGTDTQYF,TGTGCCAGCAGCCCAACTCAGGGCACAGATACGCAGTATTTT
many,TRBJ2-7,TRBD1,TRBV14,CASSYRQGTGSEQYF,TGTGCCAGCAGCTACCGACAGGGGACAGGGTCCGAGCAGTACTTC
few,TRBJ2-6,-,TRBV4-1,CASSQGRSRGAGANVLTF,TGCGCCAGCAGCCAAGGGAGGTCAAGGGGAGCTGGGGCCAACGTCCTGACTTTC
-,TRBJ1-1,TRBD1,TRBV27,CASSSRTGLDTEAFF,TGTGCCAGCAGTTCGAGGACAGGGTTGGATACTGAAGCTTTCTTT
-,TRBJ2-1,-,TRBV5-6,CASSLGVVDEQFF,TGTGCCAGCAGCTTGGGAGTGGTTGATGAGCAGTTCTTC
few,TRBJ2-7,-,TRBV27,CASSLREDLPYEQYF,TGTGCCAGCAGTTTACGGGAAGACCTCCCCTACGAGCAGTACTTC
few,TRBJ2-3,TRBD2,TRBV6-6,CASSYSSAGGPTDTQYF,TGTGCCAGCAGTTACTCGAGTGCGGGAGGACCCACAGATACGCAGTATTTT
-,TRBJ2-7,TRBD1,TRBV5-6,CASSSRRTGQGGRQYF,TGTGCCAGCAGCTCTCGACGGACGGGACAGGGGGGTCGGCAGTACTTC
-,TRBJ1-6,TRBD1,TRBV7-2,CASSLGQGGNSPLHF,TGTGCCAGCAGCTTAGGACAGGGTGGAAATTCACCCCTCCACTTT
-,TRBJ2-3,-,TRBV6-1,CASSEDWVRDTQYF,TGTGCCAGCAGTGAAGATTGGGTAAGAGATACGCAGTATTTT
few,TRBJ1-4,-,TRBV5-1,CASSLGGADEKLFF,TGCGCCAGCAGCTTGGGGGGGGCCGATGAAAAACTGTTTTTT
few,TRBJ2-7,TRBD1,TRBV4-3,CASSQEGADRAYEQYF,TGCGCCAGCAGCCAAGAGGGCGCGGACAGGGCCTACGAGCAGTACTTC
-,TRBJ2-1,TRBD2,TRBV27,CAIATSGRNNEQFF,TGTGCCATCGCAACTAGCGGGAGAAACAATGAGCAGTTCTTC
few,TRBJ2-7,-,TRBV5-5,CASSLAGTVGYEQYF,TGTGCCAGCAGCTTGGCCGGGACTGTCGGATACGAGCAGTACTTC
-,TRBJ2-7,TRBD2,TRBV3-1,CASSSGLAKISYEQYF,TGTGCCAGCAGCTCCGGACTAGCGAAGATTTCCTACGAGCAGTACTTC
-,TRBJ2-5,-,TRBV6-6,CASSYSKAQETQYF,TGTGCCAGCAGTTACTCGAAAGCCCAAGAGACCCAGTACTTC
-,TRBJ2-1,TRBD1,TRBV7-8,CASSLSGQGGNEQFF,TGTGCCAGCAGCTTATCGGGACAGGGCGGTAATGAGCAGTTCTTC
few,TRBJ1-2,-,TRBV6-1,CASSVEGQSFSGYTF,TGTGCCAGCAGTGTCGAGGGACAATCTTTCTCCGGCTACACCTTC
-,TRBJ2-7,-,TRBV27,CASKTGSSYEQYF,TGTGCCAGCAAGACGGGGAGCTCCTACGAGCAGTACTTC
-,TRBJ2-7,-,TRBV25-1,CASSERDRPYEQYF,TGTGCCAGCAGTGAAAGGGACCGACCCTACGAGCAGTACTTC
many,TRBJ2-7,TRBD1,TRBV28,CASSSIQGAQEQYF,TGTGCCAGCAGCTCGATACAGGGGGCGCAAGAGCAGTACTTC
-,TRBJ2-7,TRBD1,TRBV5-1,CASSFMSGQGASEQYF,TGCGCCAGCAGCTTCATGTCGGGACAGGGGGCAAGCGAGCAGTACTTC
-,TRBJ2-3,-,TRBV6-2/TRBV6-3,CASRPSRGAATDTQYF,TGTGCCAGCAGACCAAGTAGGGGAGCGGCCACAGATACGCAGTATTTT
once,TRBJ2-7,TRBD2,TRBV4-1,CAGSQKGLAGGTPYEQYF,TGCGCCGGCAGCCAGAAGGGACTAGCGGGAGGGACTCCTTACGAGCAGTACTTC
-,TRBJ2-2,-,TRBV4-3,CASSPEGGAGELFF,TGCGCCAGCAGCCCCGAAGGAGGTGCCGGGGAGCTGTTTTTT
few,TRBJ2-3,TRBD1,TRBV5-5,CASGLKGAADTQYF,TGTGCCAGCGGCCTGAAGGGGGCTGCAGATACGCAGTATTTT
-,TRBJ2-3,-,TRBV5-1,CASSSTGYGTDTQYF,TGCGCCAGCAGCTCCACGGGATATGGTACAGATACGCAGTATTTT